A selection of T cell receptor beta chains follows, all from one sample in a study of identical twins. MiXCR, run by TCRdb on the 5' RACE reads, gives a single entry per CDR3 protein. The sample contains roughly 720,000 distinct CDR3 sequences, roughly 20% of which appear only once. The same data also contributed to another study, on T cells expressing NK-cell markers.

Sequencing used PBMCs. The source is a woman between 18 and 29 years old in good health. CDR3s include the opening cysteine and the closing phenylalanine or tryptophan. The order of the fields is D gene, J gene, V gene, clone size, CDR3 DNA, CDR3 protein. The D gene is left open where the match is weak. Not every row has a clone size; where given, it reads once, few, many or a size class.

d_gene: -
j_gene: TRBJ1-2
v_gene: TRBV12-3/TRBV12-4
abundance: few
CDR3nt: TGTGCCAGCAGTTTAGGGTTTTGGACGGTGGATGGCTACACCTTC
CDR3aa: CASSLGFWTVDGYTF

d_gene: -
j_gene: TRBJ1-1
v_gene: TRBV18
abundance: few
CDR3nt: TGTGCCAGCTCACCGCAGGGAGATGAAGCTTTCTTT
CDR3aa: CASSPQGDEAFF

d_gene: -
j_gene: TRBJ1-1
v_gene: TRBV28
abundance: -
CDR3nt: TGTGCCAGCATTTCCGGGACGTCGAACACTGAAGCTTTCTTT
CDR3aa: CASISGTSNTEAFF

d_gene: TRBD2
j_gene: TRBJ2-4
v_gene: TRBV11-1
abundance: -
CDR3nt: TGTGCCAGCAGCCCCCCTGCGGGGGGATGGGACCAATTTGGCATTCAGTACTTC
CDR3aa: CASSPPAGGWDQFGIQYF

d_gene: -
j_gene: TRBJ1-1
v_gene: TRBV27
abundance: -
CDR3nt: TGTGCCAGCGGGCGGCCGTTGAACACTGAAGCTTTCTTT
CDR3aa: CASGRPLNTEAFF

d_gene: TRBD1
j_gene: TRBJ2-6
v_gene: TRBV12-3/TRBV12-4
abundance: -
CDR3nt: TGTGCCAGCAGTTTACCGTTAGGGGGCGGTGGGGCCAACGTCCTGACTTTC
CDR3aa: CASSLPLGGGGANVLTF

d_gene: TRBD2
j_gene: TRBJ2-3
v_gene: TRBV20-1
abundance: few
CDR3nt: TGCAGTGCAACCGGGACTAGCGGGGGAAACCCGCAGTATTTT
CDR3aa: CSATGTSGGNPQYF

d_gene: -
j_gene: TRBJ1-2
v_gene: TRBV20-1
abundance: few
CDR3nt: TGCAGTGCTAGAGAAGCTCCTGGCTACACCTTC
CDR3aa: CSAREAPGYTF

d_gene: -
j_gene: TRBJ2-3
v_gene: TRBV18
abundance: few
CDR3nt: TGTGCCAGCTCACCACTCCCTAACACAGATACGCAGTATTTT
CDR3aa: CASSPLPNTDTQYF

d_gene: -
j_gene: TRBJ2-5
v_gene: TRBV5-1
abundance: -
CDR3nt: TGCGCCAGCAGCTTGGACCTGCCGGGAGTTCGGTCGGAGACCCAGTACTTC
CDR3aa: CASSLDLPGVRSETQYF

d_gene: -
j_gene: TRBJ1-1
v_gene: TRBV20-1
abundance: -
CDR3nt: TGCAGTGCTAGAGATTCGGACGTCTGGACTTTCTTT
CDR3aa: CSARDSDVWTFF

d_gene: -
j_gene: TRBJ1-2
v_gene: TRBV2
abundance: few
CDR3nt: TGTGCCAGCAGTGAAGGGCCCAGGGGTAAGGACTATGGCTACACCTTC
CDR3aa: CASSEGPRGKDYGYTF

d_gene: -
j_gene: TRBJ2-5
v_gene: TRBV7-2
abundance: -
CDR3nt: TGTGCCAGCACCTTCGGGTGGGCCCAAGAGACCCAGTACTTC
CDR3aa: CASTFGWAQETQYF

d_gene: -
j_gene: TRBJ2-7
v_gene: TRBV3-1
abundance: -
CDR3nt: TGTGCCAGCAGCCAAGGGAAGTGGAGCTCCTACGAGCAGTACTTC
CDR3aa: CASSQGKWSSYEQYF

d_gene: -
j_gene: TRBJ1-2
v_gene: TRBV7-2
abundance: -
CDR3nt: TGTGCCAGCAGCTTAGCAGGGGAGGGCGGCTACACCTTC
CDR3aa: CASSLAGEGGYTF

d_gene: TRBD2
j_gene: TRBJ2-3
v_gene: TRBV5-1
abundance: -
CDR3nt: TGCGCCAGCAGAGGACTAGCGGGGGAACTTTCAAATACGCAGTATTTT
CDR3aa: CASRGLAGELSNTQYF

d_gene: -
j_gene: TRBJ2-5
v_gene: TRBV9
abundance: -
CDR3nt: TGTGCCAGCAGCGTAGAAGGGGAGGTGGAGACCCAGTACTTC
CDR3aa: CASSVEGEVETQYF

d_gene: -
j_gene: TRBJ2-7
v_gene: TRBV14
abundance: -
CDR3nt: TGTGCCAGCAGCCGGCTAAGTCACAACGAGCAGTACTTC
CDR3aa: CASSRLSHNEQYF

d_gene: -
j_gene: TRBJ1-5
v_gene: TRBV12-3/TRBV12-4
abundance: many
CDR3nt: TGTGCCAGCAGTTTTAAGGGTCAGCCCCAGCATTTT
CDR3aa: CASSFKGQPQHF

d_gene: -
j_gene: TRBJ1-1
v_gene: TRBV4-1
abundance: -
CDR3nt: TGCGCCAGCAGCCAAGATCCCCGGGGCAGGAGGGTGAACACTGAAGCTTTCTTT
CDR3aa: CASSQDPRGRRVNTEAFF

d_gene: TRBD2
j_gene: TRBJ2-3
v_gene: TRBV5-1
abundance: -
CDR3nt: TGCGCCAGCAGCTTGACCGCTAGCGGGGGTGGAGATACGCAGTATTTT
CDR3aa: CASSLTASGGGDTQYF

d_gene: -
j_gene: TRBJ2-3
v_gene: TRBV7-3
abundance: -
CDR3nt: TGTGCCAGCAGCTTGGTACACACTAGCACAGATACGCAGTATTTT
CDR3aa: CASSLVHTSTDTQYF

d_gene: TRBD2
j_gene: TRBJ2-1
v_gene: TRBV20-1
abundance: few
CDR3nt: TGCAGTGCTGGTCGGGGGGGGGCGTACAATGAGCAGTTCTTC
CDR3aa: CSAGRGGAYNEQFF

d_gene: -
j_gene: TRBJ2-5
v_gene: TRBV29-1
abundance: many
CDR3nt: TGCAGCGTTCCCAGGGACCCGCAAGAGACCCAGTACTTC
CDR3aa: CSVPRDPQETQYF

d_gene: -
j_gene: TRBJ2-2
v_gene: TRBV14
abundance: -
CDR3nt: TGTGCCAGCAGCCGTCCGACAGACACCGGGGAGCTGTTTTTT
CDR3aa: CASSRPTDTGELFF

d_gene: -
j_gene: TRBJ2-5
v_gene: TRBV15
abundance: -
CDR3nt: TGTGCCACCAGCAGAGCCCCCGGGGTAACGAAAGAGACCCAGTACTTC
CDR3aa: CATSRAPGVTKETQYF

d_gene: TRBD2
j_gene: TRBJ2-1
v_gene: TRBV6-5
abundance: few
CDR3nt: TGTGCCAGCAGCTCTTCTCGACTAGCGGGAGAAGGAAATGAGCAGTTCTTC
CDR3aa: CASSSSRLAGEGNEQFF

d_gene: -
j_gene: TRBJ2-1
v_gene: TRBV12-3/TRBV12-4
abundance: many
CDR3nt: TGTGCCAGCAGCTCACTTCCGGAGGAGCAGTTCTTC
CDR3aa: CASSSLPEEQFF

d_gene: -
j_gene: TRBJ1-1
v_gene: TRBV29-1
abundance: -
CDR3nt: TGCAGCGCCACGGGGCAGGGCACTGAAGCTTTCTTT
CDR3aa: CSATGQGTEAFF

d_gene: TRBD1
j_gene: TRBJ2-2
v_gene: TRBV3-1
abundance: -
CDR3nt: TGTGCCAGCTGCCGAGCAGGGGGAACAACCGGGGAGCTGTTTTTT
CDR3aa: CASCRAGGTTGELFF

d_gene: -
j_gene: TRBJ1-4
v_gene: TRBV7-6
abundance: few
CDR3nt: TGTGCCAGCAGCTACGAAGGGGAAAAACTGTTTTTT
CDR3aa: CASSYEGEKLFF

d_gene: -
j_gene: TRBJ2-2
v_gene: TRBV7-2
abundance: few
CDR3nt: TGTGCCAGCAGCCTAAGAGAGTCTAACACCGGGGAGCTGTTTTTT
CDR3aa: CASSLRESNTGELFF

d_gene: -
j_gene: TRBJ1-5
v_gene: TRBV11-2
abundance: many
CDR3nt: TGTGCCAGCAGCCAAGTTAATAATCAGCCCCAGCATTTT
CDR3aa: CASSQVNNQPQHF

d_gene: TRBD2
j_gene: TRBJ2-3
v_gene: TRBV4-3
abundance: few
CDR3nt: TGCGCCAGCAGCCAAGGGGCTAGCGGGAGGGATACGCAGTATTTT
CDR3aa: CASSQGASGRDTQYF

d_gene: -
j_gene: TRBJ2-3
v_gene: TRBV7-9
abundance: many
CDR3nt: TGTGCCAGCAGCCAGGGAGGTGATACGCAGTATTTT
CDR3aa: CASSQGGDTQYF

d_gene: -
j_gene: TRBJ2-3
v_gene: TRBV12-3/TRBV12-4
abundance: few
CDR3nt: TGTGCCACCTGGGCTTCTAGCACAGATACGCAGTATTTT
CDR3aa: CATWASSTDTQYF

d_gene: -
j_gene: TRBJ2-7
v_gene: TRBV21-1
abundance: -
CDR3nt: TGTGCCAGCACCCCTGGGAGGACTTATGTGGTCTACGAGCAGTACTTC
CDR3aa: CASTPGRTYVVYEQYF

d_gene: TRBD1
j_gene: TRBJ2-7
v_gene: TRBV7-9
abundance: -
CDR3nt: TGTGCCAGCAGCACCGACAGGGGGCTGTGGGAGCAGTACTTC
CDR3aa: CASSTDRGLWEQYF

d_gene: TRBD1
j_gene: TRBJ2-3
v_gene: TRBV5-1
abundance: few
CDR3nt: TGCGCCAGCAGCAGAGGACAGGGTGGCACAGATACGCAGTATTTT
CDR3aa: CASSRGQGGTDTQYF

d_gene: -
j_gene: TRBJ2-7
v_gene: TRBV6-1
abundance: -
CDR3nt: TGTGCCAGCAGTCCTCCGGGGCCTCAATCCTCCTACGAGCAGTACTTC
CDR3aa: CASSPPGPQSSYEQYF